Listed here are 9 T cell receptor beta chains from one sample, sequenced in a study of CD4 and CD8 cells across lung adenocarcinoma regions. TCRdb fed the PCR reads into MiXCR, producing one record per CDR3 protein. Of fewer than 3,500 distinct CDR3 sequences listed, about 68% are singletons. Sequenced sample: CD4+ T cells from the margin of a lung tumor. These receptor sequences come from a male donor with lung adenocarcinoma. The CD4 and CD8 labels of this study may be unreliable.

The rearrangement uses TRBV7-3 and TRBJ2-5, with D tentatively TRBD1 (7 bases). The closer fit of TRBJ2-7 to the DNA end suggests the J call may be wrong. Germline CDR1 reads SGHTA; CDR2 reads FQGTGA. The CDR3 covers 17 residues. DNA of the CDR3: TGTGCCAGCAGCTTAACTCCTGCCGGCAGGGGGGAATACGAGCAGTACTTC. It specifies CASSLTPAGRGEYEQYF.

CDR3 bases: TGTGCCAGCAGCGGCCAACCACGGGGCGCGACCGGGGAGCTGTTTTTT. It codes for CASSGQPRGATGELFF. The chain employs TRBV7-3 and TRBJ2-2, with D tentatively TRBD1 or TRBD2 (5 bases each). The germline gives CDR1 SGHTA, CDR2 FQGTGA. V shed 5 bases and J shed 5 bases, with 18 bases lying between them. This CDR3 comprises 16 residues.

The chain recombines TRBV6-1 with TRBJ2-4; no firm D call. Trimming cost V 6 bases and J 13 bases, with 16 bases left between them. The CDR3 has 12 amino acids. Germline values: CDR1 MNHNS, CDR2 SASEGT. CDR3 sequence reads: CASRTLPNEQYF. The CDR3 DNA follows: TGTGCCAGCAGGACGCTTCCCAATGAGCAGTACTTC.

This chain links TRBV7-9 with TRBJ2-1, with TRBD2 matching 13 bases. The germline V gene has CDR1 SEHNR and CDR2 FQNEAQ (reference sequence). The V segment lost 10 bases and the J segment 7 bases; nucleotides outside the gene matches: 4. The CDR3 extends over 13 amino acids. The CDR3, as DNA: TGTGCCATCTCGACTAGCGGGGGGAATGAGCAGTTCTTC. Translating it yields CAISTSGGNEQFF. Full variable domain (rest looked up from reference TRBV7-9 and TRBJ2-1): DTGVSQNPRHKITKRGQNVTFRCDPISEHNRLYWYRQTLGQGPEFLTYFQNEAQLEKSRLLSDRFSAERPKGSFSTLEIQRTEQGDSAMYLCAISTSGGNEQFFGPGTRLTVL.

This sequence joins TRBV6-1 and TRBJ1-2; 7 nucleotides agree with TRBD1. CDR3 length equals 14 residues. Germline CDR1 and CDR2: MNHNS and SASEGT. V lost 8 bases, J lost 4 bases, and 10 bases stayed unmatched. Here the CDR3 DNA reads TGTGCCAGCGCCGCAGGGGGGCGATTCTATGGCTACACCTTC. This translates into CASAAGGRFYGYTF.

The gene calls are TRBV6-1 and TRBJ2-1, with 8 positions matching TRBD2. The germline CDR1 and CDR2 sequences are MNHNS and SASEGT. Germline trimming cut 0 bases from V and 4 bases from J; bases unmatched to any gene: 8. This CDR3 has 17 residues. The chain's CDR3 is CASSEAIGGRMYNEQFF. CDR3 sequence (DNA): TGTGCCAGCAGTGAAGCGATAGGCGGGAGGATGTACAATGAGCAGTTCTTC.

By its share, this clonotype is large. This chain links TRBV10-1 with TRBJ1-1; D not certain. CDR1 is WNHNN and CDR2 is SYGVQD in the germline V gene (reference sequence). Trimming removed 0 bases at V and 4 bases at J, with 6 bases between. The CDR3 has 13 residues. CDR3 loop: CASSESWGTEAFF. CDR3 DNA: TGCGCCAGCAGTGAGTCGTGGGGCACTGAAGCTTTCTTT.

The DNA of the CDR3 is TGTGCCAGCAGCCAGCTAGCGGGAGCTTCTAGCACAGATACGCAGTATTTT. Translated: CASSQLAGASSTDTQYF. The chain couples TRBV14 to TRBJ2-3; 10 nucleotides line up with TRBD2. Germline V gene sequence: CDR1 SGHDN, CDR2 FVKESK. V trimming: 3 bases; J trimming: 0 bases; junction bases outside the gene matches: 6. The CDR3 spans 17 residues.

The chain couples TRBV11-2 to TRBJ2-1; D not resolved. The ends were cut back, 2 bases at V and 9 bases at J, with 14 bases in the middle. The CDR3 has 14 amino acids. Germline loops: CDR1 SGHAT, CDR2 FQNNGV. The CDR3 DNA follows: TGTGCCAGCAGCTTATCGGCCGGTATCGCTGAGCAGTTCTTC. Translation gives CASSLSAGIAEQFF.